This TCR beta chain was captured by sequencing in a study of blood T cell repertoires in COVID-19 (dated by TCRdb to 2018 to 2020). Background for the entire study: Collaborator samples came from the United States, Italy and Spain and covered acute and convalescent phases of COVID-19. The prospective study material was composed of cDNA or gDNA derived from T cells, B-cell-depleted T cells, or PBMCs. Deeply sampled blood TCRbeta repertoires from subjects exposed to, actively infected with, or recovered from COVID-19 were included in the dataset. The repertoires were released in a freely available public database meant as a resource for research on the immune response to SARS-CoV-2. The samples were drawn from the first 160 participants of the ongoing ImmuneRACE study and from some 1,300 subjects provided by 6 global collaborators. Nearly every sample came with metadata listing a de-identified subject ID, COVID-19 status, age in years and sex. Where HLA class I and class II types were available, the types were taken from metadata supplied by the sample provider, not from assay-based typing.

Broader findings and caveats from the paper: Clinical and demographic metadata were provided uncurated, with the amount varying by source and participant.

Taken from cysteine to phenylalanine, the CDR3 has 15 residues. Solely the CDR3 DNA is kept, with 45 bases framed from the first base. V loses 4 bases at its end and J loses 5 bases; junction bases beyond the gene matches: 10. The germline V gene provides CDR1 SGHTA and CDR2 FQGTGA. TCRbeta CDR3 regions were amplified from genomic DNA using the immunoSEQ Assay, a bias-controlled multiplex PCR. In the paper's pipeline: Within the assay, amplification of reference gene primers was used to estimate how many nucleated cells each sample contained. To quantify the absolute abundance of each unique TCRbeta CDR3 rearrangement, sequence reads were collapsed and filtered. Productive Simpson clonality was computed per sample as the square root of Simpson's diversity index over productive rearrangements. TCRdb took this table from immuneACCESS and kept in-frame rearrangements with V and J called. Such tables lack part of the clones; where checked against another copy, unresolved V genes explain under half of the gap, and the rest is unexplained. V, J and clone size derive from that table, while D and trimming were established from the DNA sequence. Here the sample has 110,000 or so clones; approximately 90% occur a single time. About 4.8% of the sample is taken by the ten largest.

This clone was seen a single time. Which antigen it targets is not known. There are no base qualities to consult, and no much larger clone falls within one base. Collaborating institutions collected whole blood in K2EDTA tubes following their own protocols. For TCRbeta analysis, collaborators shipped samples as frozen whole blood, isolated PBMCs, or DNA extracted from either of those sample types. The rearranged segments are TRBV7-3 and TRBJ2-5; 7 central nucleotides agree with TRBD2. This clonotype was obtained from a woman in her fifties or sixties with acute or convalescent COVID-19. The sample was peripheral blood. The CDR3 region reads CASSSGGGPGETQYF. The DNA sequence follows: TGTGCCAGCAGCTCCGGGGGAGGGCCAGGGGAGACCCAGTACTTC. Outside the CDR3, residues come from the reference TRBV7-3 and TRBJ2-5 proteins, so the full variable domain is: GAGVSQTPSNKVTEKGKYVELRCDPISGHTALYWYRQSLGQGPEFLIYFQGTGAADDSGLPNDRFFAVRPEGSVSTLKIQRTERGDSAVYLCASSSGGGPGETQYFGPGTRLLVL.